A selection of T cell receptor beta chains follows, all from one sample in a study of PD-1 blockade in mismatch repair-deficient tumors. The data were produced by immunoSEQ multiplex PCR, yet TCRdb's version contains in-frame clones alone and is incomplete. The table includes some 16,000 clones, about 80% detected once. The sequences come from PBMCs, collected 4 weeks after starting pembrolizumab. The receptor set was obtained from an adult with mismatch repair-deficient cancer. CDR3s include the opening cysteine and the closing phenylalanine or tryptophan. A D gene is named only where the DNA matches it firmly. Expanded clones are given a class, and other clones once, few, many or no size at all.

j_gene: TRBJ1-2; d_gene: TRBD1; v_gene: TRBV7-2; abundance: .; CDR3aa: CASSFGQGGYGYTF; CDR3nt: TGTGCCAGCAGCTTCGGACAGGGGGGCTATGGCTACACCTTC
j_gene: TRBJ2-2; d_gene: .; v_gene: TRBV9; abundance: .; CDR3aa: CASSGILGTTGELFF; CDR3nt: TGTGCCAGCAGCGGGATACTAGGTACCACCGGGGAGCTGTTTTTT
j_gene: TRBJ2-3; d_gene: TRBD2; v_gene: TRBV2; abundance: .; CDR3aa: CASSLAGGTDTQYF; CDR3nt: TGTGCCAGCAGCCTAGCGGGCGGCACAGATACGCAGTATTTT
j_gene: TRBJ2-2; d_gene: .; v_gene: TRBV27; abundance: .; CDR3aa: CASRLDPGANTGELFF; CDR3nt: TGTGCCAGCAGGCTAGATCCAGGGGCGAACACCGGGGAGCTGTTTTTT
j_gene: TRBJ1-2; d_gene: .; v_gene: TRBV30; abundance: .; CDR3aa: CAWTLGPHYGYTF; CDR3nt: TGTGCCTGGACTCTGGGGCCCCACTATGGCTACACCTTC
j_gene: TRBJ2-1; d_gene: TRBD2; v_gene: TRBV11-2; abundance: once; CDR3aa: CASSLAAGGVNEQFF; CDR3nt: TGTGCCAGCAGCTTAGCAGCGGGAGGGGTCAATGAGCAGTTCTTC
j_gene: TRBJ1-5; d_gene: .; v_gene: TRBV4-1; abundance: .; CDR3aa: CASSQLGQSQQPQHF; CDR3nt: TGCGCCAGCAGCCAACTAGGACAGAGCCAGCAGCCCCAGCATTTT
j_gene: TRBJ2-7; d_gene: TRBD2; v_gene: TRBV10-3; abundance: few; CDR3aa: CAISESFSSGSYEQYF; CDR3nt: TGTGCCATCAGTGAGTCATTCTCTAGCGGGAGCTACGAGCAGTACTTC
j_gene: TRBJ1-3; d_gene: .; v_gene: TRBV10-3; abundance: .; CDR3aa: CAISESTQGPGNTIYF; CDR3nt: TGTGCCATCAGTGAGTCTACACAGGGTCCTGGAAACACCATATATTTT
j_gene: TRBJ2-4; d_gene: .; v_gene: TRBV19; abundance: .; CDR3aa: CASSIRGLGKNIQYF; CDR3nt: TGTGCCAGTAGTATAAGGGGGTTGGGCAAAAACATTCAGTACTTC
j_gene: TRBJ2-1; d_gene: .; v_gene: TRBV7-3; abundance: once; CDR3aa: CASSLSSENEQFF; CDR3nt: TGTGCCAGCAGCTTGAGTTCGGAGAATGAGCAGTTCTTC
j_gene: TRBJ1-1; d_gene: TRBD1; v_gene: TRBV28; abundance: .; CDR3aa: CASSSYRGRGEAFF; CDR3nt: TGTGCCAGCAGTTCTTACAGGGGGCGGGGTGAAGCTTTCTTT
j_gene: TRBJ2-3; d_gene: .; v_gene: TRBV7-2; abundance: .; CDR3aa: CASSSRSAAGTQYF; CDR3nt: TGTGCCAGCAGCTCTAGGTCAGCCGCCGGTACGCAGTATTTT
j_gene: TRBJ1-1; d_gene: .; v_gene: TRBV25-1; abundance: .; CDR3aa: CASSDRGGANTEAFF; CDR3nt: TGTGCCAGCAGTGACCGCGGGGGAGCGAACACTGAAGCTTTCTTT
j_gene: TRBJ1-2; d_gene: TRBD1; v_gene: TRBV19; abundance: .; CDR3aa: CASNRQGLNYGYTF; CDR3nt: TGTGCCAGTAACAGACAGGGCCTGAACTATGGCTACACCTTC
j_gene: TRBJ2-2; d_gene: .; v_gene: TRBV5-1; abundance: .; CDR3aa: CASSLITGRTGELFF; CDR3nt: TGCGCCAGCAGCTTAATTACAGGGCGTACCGGGGAGCTGTTTTTT
j_gene: TRBJ1-5; d_gene: .; v_gene: TRBV28; abundance: .; CDR3aa: CASSLYRIRNQPQHF; CDR3nt: TGTGCCAGCAGTTTATACAGGATCCGCAATCAGCCCCAGCATTTT
j_gene: TRBJ2-7; d_gene: TRBD2; v_gene: TRBV28; abundance: .; CDR3aa: CASSSYRTSGDPGGTGEQYF; CDR3nt: TGTGCCAGCAGTTCTTATCGGACTAGCGGCGACCCTGGGGGAACTGGCGAGCAGTACTTC
j_gene: TRBJ2-1; d_gene: .; v_gene: TRBV2; abundance: .; CDR3aa: CASSRGQTTYNEQFF; CDR3nt: TGTGCCAGCAGTAGAGGACAGACTACCTACAATGAGCAGTTCTTC
j_gene: TRBJ1-1; d_gene: TRBD1; v_gene: TRBV18; abundance: .; CDR3aa: CASSLGQTAGEAFF; CDR3nt: TGTGCCAGCTCACTGGGACAGACCGCCGGTGAAGCTTTCTTT
j_gene: TRBJ2-1; d_gene: .; v_gene: TRBV28; abundance: .; CDR3aa: CASSPGGQYNEQFF; CDR3nt: TGTGCCAGCAGCCCTGGGGGCCAGTACAATGAGCAGTTCTTC
j_gene: TRBJ1-1; d_gene: .; v_gene: TRBV5-1; abundance: .; CDR3aa: CASSLGVGGRNTEAFF; CDR3nt: TGCGCCAGCAGCTTGGGGGTTGGGGGGAGGAACACTGAAGCTTTCTTT
j_gene: TRBJ1-5; d_gene: TRBD1; v_gene: TRBV19; abundance: .; CDR3aa: CASIGTGGSNQPQHF; CDR3nt: TGTGCCAGTATTGGGACAGGGGGCAGCAATCAGCCCCAGCATTTT
j_gene: TRBJ2-7; d_gene: .; v_gene: TRBV10-3; abundance: once; CDR3aa: CAISASDSYEQYF; CDR3nt: TGTGCCATCAGTGCAAGCGACAGCTACGAGCAGTACTTC
j_gene: TRBJ2-1; d_gene: .; v_gene: TRBV5-1; abundance: .; CDR3aa: CASSPGQTTYNEQFF; CDR3nt: TGCGCCAGCAGCCCCGGACAGACTACCTACAATGAGCAGTTCTTC
j_gene: TRBJ1-1; d_gene: .; v_gene: TRBV27; abundance: .; CDR3aa: CASSLGHKNTEAFF; CDR3nt: TGTGCCAGCAGTTTAGGGCATAAGAACACTGAAGCTTTCTTT
j_gene: TRBJ1-4; d_gene: TRBD1; v_gene: TRBV6-4; abundance: once; CDR3aa: CASSDQQGAPFEKLFF; CDR3nt: TGTGCCAGCAGTGACCAACAGGGGGCCCCCTTTGAAAAACTGTTTTTT
j_gene: TRBJ2-7; d_gene: .; v_gene: TRBV5-1; abundance: once; CDR3aa: CASSPGGADEQYF; CDR3nt: TGCGCCAGCAGCCCAGGAGGGGCGGACGAGCAGTACTTC
j_gene: TRBJ2-3; d_gene: .; v_gene: TRBV19; abundance: .; CDR3aa: CASSIDRSTDTQYF; CDR3nt: TGTGCCAGTAGTATAGATCGGAGCACAGATACGCAGTATTTT
j_gene: TRBJ2-1; d_gene: .; v_gene: TRBV6-5; abundance: .; CDR3aa: CASSYSRTGSYNEQFF; CDR3nt: TGTGCCAGCAGTTACTCACGGACTGGTTCCTACAATGAGCAGTTCTTC
j_gene: TRBJ1-1; d_gene: .; v_gene: TRBV28; abundance: .; CDR3aa: CASSPGGENTEAFF; CDR3nt: TGTGCCAGCAGTCCCGGGGGGGAGAACACTGAAGCTTTCTTT
j_gene: TRBJ2-3; d_gene: .; v_gene: TRBV14; abundance: once; CDR3aa: CASSRNRGGDTQYF; CDR3nt: TGTGCCAGCAGCCGAAACAGGGGGGGAGATACGCAGTATTTT
j_gene: TRBJ2-1; d_gene: TRBD2; v_gene: TRBV27; abundance: .; CDR3aa: CASSFSGGPSNEQFF; CDR3nt: TGTGCCAGCAGTTTTTCGGGAGGGCCTTCGAATGAGCAGTTCTTC
j_gene: TRBJ1-5; d_gene: .; v_gene: TRBV19; abundance: .; CDR3aa: CASRFGREKISNQPQHF; CDR3nt: TGTGCCAGTCGATTCGGCAGGGAAAAAATAAGCAATCAGCCCCAGCATTTT
j_gene: TRBJ1-1; d_gene: TRBD1; v_gene: TRBV5-1; abundance: .; CDR3aa: CASSSGAQGRAGENTEAFF; CDR3nt: TGCGCCAGCAGCTCTGGGGCACAGGGGCGCGCCGGAGAGAACACTGAAGCTTTCTTT
j_gene: TRBJ2-1; d_gene: .; v_gene: TRBV29-1; abundance: .; CDR3aa: CSGGTQSYNEQFF; CDR3nt: TGCAGCGGGGGGACACAATCCTACAATGAGCAGTTCTTC
j_gene: TRBJ2-3; d_gene: .; v_gene: TRBV7-3; abundance: .; CDR3aa: CASSSGLSTDTQYF; CDR3nt: TGTGCCAGCAGTTCGGGACTCAGCACAGATACGCAGTATTTT
j_gene: TRBJ2-7; d_gene: TRBD2; v_gene: TRBV11-3; abundance: few; CDR3aa: CASSLTSGSYEQYF; CDR3nt: TGTGCCAGCAGCTTAACTAGCGGTTCCTACGAGCAGTACTTC
j_gene: TRBJ1-5; d_gene: TRBD1; v_gene: TRBV4-1; abundance: .; CDR3aa: CASSQRDSNSNQPQHF; CDR3nt: TGCGCCAGCAGCCAAAGGGACAGCAATAGCAATCAGCCCCAGCATTTT
j_gene: TRBJ2-7; d_gene: TRBD2; v_gene: TRBV30; abundance: .; CDR3aa: CAWGEGYYEQYF; CDR3nt: TGTGCCTGGGGGGAGGGTTACTACGAGCAGTACTTC
j_gene: TRBJ1-5; d_gene: TRBD1; v_gene: TRBV7-9; abundance: .; CDR3aa: CASSGQGGNQPQHF; CDR3nt: TGTGCCAGCAGCGGACAGGGGGGTAATCAGCCCCAGCATTTT
j_gene: TRBJ2-2; d_gene: .; v_gene: TRBV10-2; abundance: once; CDR3aa: CASALSNTGELFF; CDR3nt: TGCGCCAGCGCGTTATCGAACACCGGGGAGCTGTTTTTT
j_gene: TRBJ2-4; d_gene: .; v_gene: TRBV28; abundance: once; CDR3aa: CASSLQGAKNIQYF; CDR3nt: TGTGCCAGCAGTTTACAGGGGGCCAAAAACATTCAGTACTTC
j_gene: TRBJ1-1; d_gene: .; v_gene: TRBV18; abundance: .; CDR3aa: CASSLQAEMNTEAFF; CDR3nt: TGTGCCAGCTCACTACAGGCCGAAATGAACACTGAAGCTTTCTTT
j_gene: TRBJ1-4; d_gene: .; v_gene: TRBV9; abundance: .; CDR3aa: CASSVDGDRLREKLFF; CDR3nt: TGTGCCAGCAGCGTAGATGGAGACAGACTCCGAGAAAAACTGTTTTTT
j_gene: TRBJ1-1; d_gene: .; v_gene: TRBV7-3; abundance: .; CDR3aa: CASSREVNTEAFF; CDR3nt: TGTGCCAGCAGCAGAGAGGTGAACACTGAAGCTTTCTTT
j_gene: TRBJ1-3; d_gene: .; v_gene: TRBV10-3; abundance: few; CDR3aa: CAISTAISGNTIYF; CDR3nt: TGTGCCATCAGTACAGCCATCTCTGGAAACACCATATATTTT
j_gene: TRBJ1-5; d_gene: TRBD1; v_gene: TRBV4-1; abundance: .; CDR3aa: CASSPRQGGGNQPQHF; CDR3nt: TGCGCCAGCAGCCCCCGACAGGGTGGGGGCAATCAGCCCCAGCATTTT
j_gene: TRBJ2-1; d_gene: .; v_gene: TRBV9; abundance: .; CDR3aa: CASRRGRGNNEQFF; CDR3nt: TGTGCCAGCAGGCGGGGCAGGGGGAACAATGAGCAGTTCTTC
j_gene: TRBJ1-2; d_gene: TRBD1; v_gene: TRBV27; abundance: .; CDR3aa: CASSLSPGGDYGYTF; CDR3nt: TGTGCCAGCAGTTTATCACCAGGGGGAGACTATGGCTACACCTTC
j_gene: TRBJ1-1; d_gene: TRBD1; v_gene: TRBV6-5; abundance: once; CDR3aa: CASSYRTGGNTEAFF; CDR3nt: TGTGCCAGCAGTTATCGGACAGGGGGGAACACTGAAGCTTTCTTT
j_gene: TRBJ2-5; d_gene: .; v_gene: TRBV7-2; abundance: .; CDR3aa: CASTRETQETQYF; CDR3nt: TGTGCTAGCACGCGGGAAACCCAAGAGACCCAGTACTTC
j_gene: TRBJ2-7; d_gene: .; v_gene: TRBV30; abundance: .; CDR3aa: CAWSVSRITGMNIYEQYF; CDR3nt: TGTGCCTGGAGTGTTTCCCGCATTACAGGTATGAACATCTACGAGCAGTACTTC
j_gene: TRBJ2-1; d_gene: .; v_gene: TRBV19; abundance: .; CDR3aa: CASSMGQGLSYNEQFF; CDR3nt: TGTGCCAGTAGTATGGGCCAGGGGCTCTCCTACAATGAGCAGTTCTTC
j_gene: TRBJ2-4; d_gene: TRBD2; v_gene: TRBV6-4; abundance: .; CDR3aa: CAIPGLAVPSIAKNIQYF; CDR3nt: TGTGCCATCCCGGGACTAGCGGTACCCTCCATAGCCAAAAACATTCAGTACTTC
j_gene: TRBJ1-4; d_gene: TRBD1; v_gene: TRBV9; abundance: .; CDR3aa: CASSAHSGTGGHANEKLFF; CDR3nt: TGTGCCAGCAGCGCTCACTCCGGGACAGGGGGTCATGCTAATGAAAAACTGTTTTTT
j_gene: TRBJ2-1; d_gene: .; v_gene: TRBV15; abundance: .; CDR3aa: CATSRGGQSSYNEQFF; CDR3nt: TGTGCCACCAGCAGAGGCGGACAGAGCTCCTACAATGAGCAGTTCTTC
j_gene: TRBJ1-1; d_gene: .; v_gene: TRBV28; abundance: .; CDR3aa: CATQLMNTEAFF; CDR3nt: TGTGCCACACAGCTCATGAACACTGAAGCTTTCTTT
j_gene: TRBJ2-3; d_gene: TRBD2; v_gene: TRBV5-4; abundance: .; CDR3aa: CASSSGTSGLTDTQYF; CDR3nt: TGTGCCAGCAGCTCCGGGACTAGCGGGCTCACAGATACGCAGTATTTT